Following are 7 T cell receptor beta chains from one sample sequenced in a study of T-cell reconstitution after alpha-beta-depleted transplantation in children. The library targeted TCRbeta and was prepared with unique molecular identifiers. MiXCR, applied by TCRdb to the PCR reads, yields one record per CDR3 protein. The profile shows approximately 630,000 distinct CDR3 sequences, about an eighth of them singletons. The source material was PBMCs, sampled before TCRalphabeta/CD19-depleted stem cell transplant. The receptors derive from a girl between 2 and 10 years old with congenital amegakaryocytic thrombocytopenia, due to receive a stem cell transplant.

This clonotype was found a few times. J is TRBJ1-1 and V is TRBV5-5; possible D gene TRBD1, 6 bases. Germline CDR1 is SGHKS and CDR2 is YYEKEE (reference sequence). V dropped 0 bases and J dropped 6 bases, with 15 bases sitting between them. This CDR3 region has 15 residues. This CDR3 reads CASSLAGGAGPEAFF. In DNA, the CDR3 is TGTGCCAGCAGCTTGGCCGGGGGCGCGGGCCCTGAAGCTTTCTTT.

This rearrangement joins TRBV5-1 to TRBJ2-1, with 10 bases identical to TRBD2. The V and J ends lost 0 bases and 7 bases, in that order; junction bases with no gene match: 4. Germline CDR1 is SGHRS and CDR2 is YFSETQ. There are 15 residues in the CDR3. This chain's CDR3 is CASSLGSGRMNEQFF. The CDR3, as DNA: TGCGCCAGCAGCTTGGGTAGCGGGAGGATGAATGAGCAGTTCTTC.

The V gene is TRBV5-1, the J gene TRBJ2-7, with 12 bases fitting TRBD2. CDR3 length equals 19 residues. From germline, CDR1 is SGHRS and CDR2 YFSETQ. V lost 3 bases to trimming and J lost 0 bases; unmatched junction nucleotides: 13. CDR3 loop: CASSWDLAGGPSGSYEQYF. The CDR3 region has the DNA TGCGCCAGCAGCTGGGACCTAGCGGGAGGGCCTTCGGGCTCCTACGAGCAGTACTTC.

This clonotype was found many times. The rearrangement uses TRBV5-1 and TRBJ1-1; D is unclear. From germline, CDR1 is SGHRS and CDR2 YFSETQ. This CDR3 is built from 14 residues. The V gene lost 1 base and the J gene lost 3 bases, with 10 bases spanning the gap. This chain's CDR3 is CASSLSNVDTEAFF. CDR3 coding DNA: TGCGCCAGCAGCTTGTCTAATGTGGACACTGAAGCTTTCTTT.

The chain recombines TRBV12-3 or TRBV12-4 with TRBJ2-3; D perhaps matches TRBD2 (6 bases). Deletions cut 1 base from V and 4 bases from J, with 9 bases between. The CDR3 runs 14 residues. CDR3 residues: CASSLDGSADTQYF. The DNA for the CDR3 is TGTGCCAGCAGTTTAGACGGGAGCGCAGATACGCAGTATTTT.

This clonotype was counted ten times or more. The J gene is TRBJ2-1, the V gene TRBV27; TRBD2 agrees at 9 bases. Trimming took 5 bases from V and 5 from J; bases not matched to a gene: 13. This CDR3 has 17 residues. CDR1 and CDR2 (germline): MNHEY, SMNVEV (reference sequence). As DNA, the CDR3 is TGTGCCAGCAGTCAAATCATACGGACTAGCGCAAACAATGAGCAGTTCTTC. It yields the protein CASSQIIRTSANNEQFF.

This clonotype came up a few times. This chain uses TRBV5-1 with TRBJ2-7; 8 nucleotides align to TRBD2. Per the germline V gene, CDR1 is SGHRS and CDR2 is YFSETQ. V lost 4 bases, J lost 2 bases, and 2 bases stayed unmatched. The CDR3 runs 13 residues. The CDR3 is CASSEGLAYEQYF. The DNA for the CDR3 is TGCGCCAGCAGCGAGGGACTAGCCTACGAGCAGTACTTC.